This T cell receptor (beta chain) was captured in a study of blood T cells in healthy people across ages. Germline lookup yields CDR1 SNHLY and CDR2 FYNNEI. The CDR3 is made up of 15 amino acids. V shed 2 bases, J shed 8 bases, and the junction held 9 bases outside the gene matches. Primers used in a second PCR of roughly 7 to 12 cycles were a sample-barcoded 5' primer and a J-beta primer mix. One entry per CDR3 protein results from TCRdb running MiXCR on the 5' RACE reads. In the table there are some 1.4 million distinct CDR3 sequences, approximately 40% of which are singletons. The specimen was blood. This chain connects TRBV2 to TRBJ2-1, with TRBD2 matching 7 bases. This receptor was identified in a woman aged 18-29 years in good health. The chain's CDR3 is CASSEPSGGWDEQFF. The CDR3 DNA follows: TGTGCCAGCAGTGAACCTAGCGGAGGGTGGGATGAGCAGTTCTTC.